This T cell receptor (beta chain) was sequenced in a study of sequential checkpoint blockade in melanoma. Method: immunoSEQ multiplex PCR; TCRdb's copy keeps in-frame clones and lacks some. This table holds more than 9,500 clones, 60% to 80% found once. V was pared by 5 bases and J by 6 bases, with 19 bases between. The CDR3 covers 15 residues. Germline assignment: CDR1 SGHAT and CDR2 FQNNGV. Treatment meaning: randomized to nivolumab then ipilimumab (arm A) or the reverse (arm B). PBMC sorting kept live CD3+CD8+ cells without CD19 or CD56. This material consisted of CD8+ T cells sorted from blood (inferred from file names), taken from a patient given nivolumab and ipilimumab in sequence. The sequence came from a human donor with melanoma. The chain carries TRBV11-2 and TRBJ1-2, with D maybe TRBD1 (6 bases). The CDR3 spells CASSPPGGGVNGYTF. The DNA for the CDR3 is TGTGCCAGCAGCCCCCCGGGAGGGGGGGTTAATGGCTACACCTTC.